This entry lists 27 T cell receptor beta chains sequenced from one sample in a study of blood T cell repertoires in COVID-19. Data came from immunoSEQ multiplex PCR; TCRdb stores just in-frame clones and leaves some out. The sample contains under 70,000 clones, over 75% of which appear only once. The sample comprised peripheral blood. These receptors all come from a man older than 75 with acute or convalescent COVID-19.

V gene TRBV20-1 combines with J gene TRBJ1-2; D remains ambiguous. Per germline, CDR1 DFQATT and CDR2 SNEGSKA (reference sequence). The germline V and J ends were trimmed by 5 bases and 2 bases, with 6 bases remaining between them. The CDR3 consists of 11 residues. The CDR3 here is CSAQINYGYTF. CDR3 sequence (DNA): TGCAGTGCTCAGATCAACTATGGCTACACCTTC.

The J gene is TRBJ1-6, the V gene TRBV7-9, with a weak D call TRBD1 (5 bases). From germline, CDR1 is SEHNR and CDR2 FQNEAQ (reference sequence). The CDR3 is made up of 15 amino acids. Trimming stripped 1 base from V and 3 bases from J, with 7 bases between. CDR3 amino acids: CASSLDRNYNSPLHF. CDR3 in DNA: TGTGCCAGCAGCTTAGACAGGAACTATAATTCACCCCTCCACTTT.

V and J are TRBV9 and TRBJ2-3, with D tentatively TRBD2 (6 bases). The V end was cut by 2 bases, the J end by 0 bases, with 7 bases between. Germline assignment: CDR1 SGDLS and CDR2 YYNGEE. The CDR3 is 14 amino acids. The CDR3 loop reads CASSVSGSTDTQYF. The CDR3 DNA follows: TGTGCCAGCAGCGTTAGCGGAAGCACAGATACGCAGTATTTT. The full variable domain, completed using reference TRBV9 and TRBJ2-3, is DSGVTQTPKHLITATGQRVTLRCSPRSGDLSVYWYQQSLDQGLQFLIQYYNGEERAKGNILERFSAQQFPDLHSELNLSSLELGDSALYFCASSVSGSTDTQYFGPGTRLTVL.

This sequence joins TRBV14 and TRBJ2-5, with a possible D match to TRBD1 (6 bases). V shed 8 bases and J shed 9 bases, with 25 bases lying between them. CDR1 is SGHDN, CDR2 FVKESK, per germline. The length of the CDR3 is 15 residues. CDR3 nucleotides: TGTGCCAGCGCCCAGCAACAGGCAGGGGCTGGGCCCCAGTACTTC. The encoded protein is CASAQQQAGAGPQYF.

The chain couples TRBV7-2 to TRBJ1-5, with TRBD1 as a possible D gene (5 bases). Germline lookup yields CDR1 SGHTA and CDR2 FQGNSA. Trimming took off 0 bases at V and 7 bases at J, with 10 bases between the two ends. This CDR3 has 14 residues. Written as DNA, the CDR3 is TGTGCCAGCAGCTTAGCTAGGGGCGAGCAGCCCCAGCATTTT. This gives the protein CASSLARGEQPQHF.

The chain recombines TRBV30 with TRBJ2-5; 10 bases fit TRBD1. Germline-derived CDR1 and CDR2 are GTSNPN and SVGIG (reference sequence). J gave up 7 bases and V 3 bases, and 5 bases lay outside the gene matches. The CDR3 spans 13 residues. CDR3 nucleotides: TGTGCCTGGAGCCGTGGGGACAGGGGGACCCAGTACTTC. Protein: CAWSRGDRGTQYF.

CDR3 bases: TGTGCCAGCAGCGTAATGGCCCGGCAGGGGAGAGGGGATACGCAGTATTTT. As protein: CASSVMARQGRGDTQYF. The rearrangement joins TRBV7-9 to TRBJ2-3, with a weak D call TRBD1 (6 bases). V shed 5 bases and J shed 6 bases, with 24 bases lying between them. The germline CDR1 and CDR2 sequences are SEHNR and FQNEAQ (reference sequence). The CDR3 is made up of 17 amino acids.

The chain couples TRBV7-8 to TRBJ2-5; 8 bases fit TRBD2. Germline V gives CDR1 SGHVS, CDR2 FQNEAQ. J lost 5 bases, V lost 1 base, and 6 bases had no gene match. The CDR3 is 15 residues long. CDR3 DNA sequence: TGTGCCAGCAGCTTAGTGGCGGGGGGCTTGGAGACCCAGTACTTC. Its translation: CASSLVAGGLETQYF.

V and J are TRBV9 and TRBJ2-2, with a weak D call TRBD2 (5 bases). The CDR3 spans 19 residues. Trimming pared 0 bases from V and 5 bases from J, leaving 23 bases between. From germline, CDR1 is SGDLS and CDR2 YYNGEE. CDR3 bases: TGTGCCAGCAGCGTAGGTCCTACCCGAGGTCGGGGAGTGACCGGGGAGCTGTTTTTT. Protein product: CASSVGPTRGRGVTGELFF.

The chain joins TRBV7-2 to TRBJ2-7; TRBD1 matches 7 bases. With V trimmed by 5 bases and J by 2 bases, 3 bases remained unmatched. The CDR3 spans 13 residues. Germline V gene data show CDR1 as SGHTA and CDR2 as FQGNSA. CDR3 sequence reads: CASSEGTAYEQYF. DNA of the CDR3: TGTGCCAGCAGCGAGGGGACAGCCTACGAGCAGTACTTC.

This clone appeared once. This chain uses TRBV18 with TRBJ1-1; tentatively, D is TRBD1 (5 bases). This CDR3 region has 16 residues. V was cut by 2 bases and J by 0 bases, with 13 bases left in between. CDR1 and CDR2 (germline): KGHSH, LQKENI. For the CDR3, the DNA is TGTGCCAGCTCACCAACGTCAGGGCTCATGAACACTGAAGCTTTCTTT. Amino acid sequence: CASSPTSGLMNTEAFF.

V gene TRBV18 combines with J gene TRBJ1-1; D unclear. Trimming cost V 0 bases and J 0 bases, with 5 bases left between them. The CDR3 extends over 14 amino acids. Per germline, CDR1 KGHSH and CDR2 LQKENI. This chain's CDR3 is CASSPPSVNTEAFF. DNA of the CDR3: TGTGCCAGCTCACCACCGTCGGTGAACACTGAAGCTTTCTTT.

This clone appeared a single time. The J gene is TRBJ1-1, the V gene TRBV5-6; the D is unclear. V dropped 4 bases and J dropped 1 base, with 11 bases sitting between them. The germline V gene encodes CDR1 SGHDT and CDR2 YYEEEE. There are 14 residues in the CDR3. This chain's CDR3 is CASSTQRGNTEAFF. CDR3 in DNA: TGTGCCAGCAGCACCCAACGGGGGAACACTGAAGCTTTCTTT.

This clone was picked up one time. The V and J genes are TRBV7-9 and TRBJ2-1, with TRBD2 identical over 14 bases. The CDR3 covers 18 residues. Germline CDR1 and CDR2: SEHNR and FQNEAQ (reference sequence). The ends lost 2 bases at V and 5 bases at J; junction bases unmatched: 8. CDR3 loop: CASSLTGTSGGANNEQFF. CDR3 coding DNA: TGTGCCAGCAGCTTAACCGGGACTAGCGGGGGCGCCAACAATGAGCAGTTCTTC.

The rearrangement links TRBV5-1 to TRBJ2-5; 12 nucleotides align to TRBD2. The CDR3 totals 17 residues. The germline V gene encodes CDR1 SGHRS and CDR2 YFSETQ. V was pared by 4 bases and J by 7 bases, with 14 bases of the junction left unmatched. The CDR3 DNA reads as TGCGCCAGCAGCATGGGACTAGCGGGTGCTCCTGGGGGGACCCAGTACTTC. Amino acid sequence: CASSMGLAGAPGGTQYF.

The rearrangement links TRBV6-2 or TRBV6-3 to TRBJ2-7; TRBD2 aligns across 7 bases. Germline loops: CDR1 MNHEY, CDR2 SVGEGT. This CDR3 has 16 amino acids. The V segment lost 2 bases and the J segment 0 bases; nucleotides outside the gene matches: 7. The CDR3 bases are TGTGCCAGCAGTTACACGGGGGGACCAAACTCCTACGAGCAGTACTTC. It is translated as CASSYTGGPNSYEQYF.

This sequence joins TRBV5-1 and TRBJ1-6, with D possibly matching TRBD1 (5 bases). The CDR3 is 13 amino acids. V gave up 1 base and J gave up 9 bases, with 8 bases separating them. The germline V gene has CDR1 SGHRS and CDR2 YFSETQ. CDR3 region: CASSLTGVSPLHF. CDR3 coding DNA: TGCGCCAGCAGCTTGACGGGGGTTTCACCCCTCCACTTT.

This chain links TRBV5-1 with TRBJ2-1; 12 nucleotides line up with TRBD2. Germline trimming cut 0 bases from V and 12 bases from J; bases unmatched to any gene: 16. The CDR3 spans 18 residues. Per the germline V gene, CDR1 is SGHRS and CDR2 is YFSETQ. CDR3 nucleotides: TGCGCCAGCAGCTTGGCCGGAACTAGCGGGGGGAATCCCGCCCGGCAGTTCTTC. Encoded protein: CASSLAGTSGGNPARQFF.

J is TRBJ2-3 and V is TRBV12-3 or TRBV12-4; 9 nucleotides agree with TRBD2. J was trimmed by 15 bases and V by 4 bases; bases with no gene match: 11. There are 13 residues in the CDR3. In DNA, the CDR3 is TGTGCCAGCAGTTGGATGGTAGCGGGGGCCTTCTATTTT. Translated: CASSWMVAGAFYF.

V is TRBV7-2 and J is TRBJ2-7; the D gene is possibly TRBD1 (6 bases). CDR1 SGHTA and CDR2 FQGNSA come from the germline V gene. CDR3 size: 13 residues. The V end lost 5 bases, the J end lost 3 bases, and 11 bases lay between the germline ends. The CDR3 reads CASSNPQGYEQYF. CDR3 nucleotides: TGTGCCAGCAGCAACCCACAGGGCTACGAGCAGTACTTC.

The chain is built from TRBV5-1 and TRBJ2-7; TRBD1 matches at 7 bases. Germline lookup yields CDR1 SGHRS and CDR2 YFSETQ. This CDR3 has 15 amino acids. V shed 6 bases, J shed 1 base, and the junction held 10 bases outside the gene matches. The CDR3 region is CASNYGDSRSYEQYF. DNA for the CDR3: TGCGCCAGCAACTACGGGGACAGCCGATCCTACGAGCAGTACTTC.

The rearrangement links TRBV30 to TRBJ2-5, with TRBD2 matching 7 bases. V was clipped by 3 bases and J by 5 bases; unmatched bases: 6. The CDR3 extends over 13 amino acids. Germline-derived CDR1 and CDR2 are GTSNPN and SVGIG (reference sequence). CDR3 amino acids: CAWRRDYRETQYF. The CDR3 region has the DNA TGTGCCTGGAGACGGGACTACCGGGAGACCCAGTACTTC.

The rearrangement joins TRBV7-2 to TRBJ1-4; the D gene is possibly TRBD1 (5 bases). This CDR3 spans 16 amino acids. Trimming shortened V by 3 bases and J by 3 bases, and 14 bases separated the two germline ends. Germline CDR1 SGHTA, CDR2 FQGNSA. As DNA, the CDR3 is TGTGCCAGCAGCTTGGATAGGGGTAGGGCTAATGAAAAACTGTTTTTT. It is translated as CASSLDRGRANEKLFF.

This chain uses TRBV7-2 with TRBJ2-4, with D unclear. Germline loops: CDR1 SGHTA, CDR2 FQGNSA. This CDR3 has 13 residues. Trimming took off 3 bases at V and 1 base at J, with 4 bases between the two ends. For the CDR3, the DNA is TGTGCCAGCAGCTTTAGTGCCAAAAACATTCAGTACTTC. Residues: CASSFSAKNIQYF.

CDR3 protein: CASSYQQGAQGYTF. The CDR3, as DNA: TGTGCCAGCAGTTACCAACAGGGGGCGCAGGGCTACACCTTC. The chain joins TRBV6-5 to TRBJ1-2; 9 positions match TRBD1. Unmatched junction bases numbered 6, after V lost 2 bases and J lost 8 bases. CDR1 and CDR2 from the germline V gene are MNHEY and SVGAGI. This CDR3 is 14 amino acids long.

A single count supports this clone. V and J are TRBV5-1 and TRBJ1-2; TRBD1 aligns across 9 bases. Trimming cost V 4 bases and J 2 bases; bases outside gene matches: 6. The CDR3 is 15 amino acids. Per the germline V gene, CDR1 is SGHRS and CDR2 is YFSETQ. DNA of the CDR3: TGCGCCAGCAGCCCGTTTGGACAGGGGAACTATGGCTACACCTTC. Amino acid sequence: CASSPFGQGNYGYTF.

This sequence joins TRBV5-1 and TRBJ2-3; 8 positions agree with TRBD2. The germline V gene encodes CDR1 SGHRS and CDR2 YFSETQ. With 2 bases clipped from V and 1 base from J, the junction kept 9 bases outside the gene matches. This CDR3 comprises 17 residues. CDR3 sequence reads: CASSFGLRGDGTDTQYF. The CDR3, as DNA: TGCGCCAGCAGCTTCGGGCTGCGGGGGGACGGCACAGATACGCAGTATTTT. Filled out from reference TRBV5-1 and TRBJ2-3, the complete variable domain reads KAGVTQTPRYLIKTRGQQVTLSCSPISGHRSVSWYQQTPGQGLQFLFEYFSETQRNKGNFPGRFSGRQFSNSRSEMNVSTLELGDSALYLCASSFGLRGDGTDTQYFGPGTRLTVL.